The subject of this entry is one T cell receptor (beta chain). Its antigen is as yet unknown. J gave up 0 bases and V 5 bases, and 11 bases lay outside the gene matches. Per the germline V gene, CDR1 is LNHDA and CDR2 is SQIVND (reference sequence). The CDR3 consists of 19 residues. The sample comes from a study of T cells in narcolepsy. Study findings and constraints: Comparing one patient's CSF and blood CD4+ clonotypes highlighted HCRT- and TRIB2-specific autoreactive clonotypes. No autoreactive T cell clone sequences appeared in some memory CD4+ repertoires. Healthy controls reportedly lacked the autoreactive clonotypes serially found in patients' blood.

TCRdb's table, derived via immunoSEQ multiplex PCR, lists solely in-frame clones and lacks some. Of under 35,000 clones listed, 80% to 85% are singletons. The chain carries TRBV19 and TRBJ2-1; 12 nucleotides match TRBD2. The clonotype comes from a human donor in good health. The sequencing input was memory (CD45RA-) CD4+ T cells from blood. The CDR3 is CASSPPASGGAYSYNEQFF. DNA of the CDR3: TGTGCCAGTAGTCCCCCGGCTAGCGGGGGGGCCTACTCCTACAATGAGCAGTTCTTC.